This T cell receptor (beta chain) was captured in a study of STAT5B mutations in CD4+ large granular lymphocyte leukemia. Remarks on this clone: Its antigen remains unknown.

TCRdb's table, derived via immunoSEQ multiplex PCR, lists solely in-frame clones and lacks some. This sample has about 35,000 clones, with more than 75% found just once. CDR1 SNHLY and CDR2 FYNNEI come from the germline V gene. After removal of 3 bases from V and 0 bases from J, the junction contained 4 bases not matched to a gene. The CDR3 spans 17 residues. Notes on the study in general: TRBV06-family usage was enriched in top patient clones (8/27) versus controls (2/35).

Sequencing was carried out using CD4+ T cells from blood buffy coats. The chain employs TRBV2 and TRBJ2-6, with 8 bases fitting TRBD1. The TCR was taken from a human donor in good health. CDR3 sequence: CASSDRTGISGANVLTF. The CDR3 DNA reads TGTGCCAGCAGTGATAGGACAGGGATCTCTGGGGCCAACGTCCTGACTTTC. Full variable domain (rest looked up from reference TRBV2 and TRBJ2-6): EPEVTQTPSHQVTQMGQEVILRCVPISNHLYFYWYRQILGQKVEFLVSFYNNEISEKSEIFDDQFSVERPDGSNFTLKIRSTKLEDSAMYFCASSDRTGISGANVLTFGAGSRLTVL.